A single sample is the source of the 8 T cell receptor beta chains below, sequenced in a study of cytomegalovirus exposure and HLA in healthy donors. The PCR used 60 Vbeta and 13 Jbeta primers. Assay: immunoSEQ multiplex PCR; the TCRdb copy retains only in-frame clones and omits some. The data show approximately 91,000 clones, with around nine tenths seen just once and over 8.5% held by the top ten. The sample comprised PBMCs. These TCRs come from a man in his thirties or forties in good health and CMV-seropositive.

The V gene is TRBV6-1, the J gene TRBJ2-7; tentatively, D is TRBD1 (6 bases). The CDR3 runs 14 residues. V lost 2 bases, J lost 6 bases, and 14 bases lay in between. Germline V lookup: CDR1 MNHNS, CDR2 SASEGT. CDR3 sequence reads: CASSEQGTPAEQYF. The CDR3 DNA sequence: TGTGCCAGCAGTGAACAGGGGACACCGGCCGAGCAGTACTTC.

The chain recombines TRBV5-1 with TRBJ2-1; tentative D call: TRBD2 (5 bases). The CDR3 consists of 17 residues. CDR1 and CDR2 (germline): SGHRS, YFSETQ. V lost 1 base to trimming and J lost 0 bases, with 14 bases between them. Here the CDR3 reads CASSLSLGKSSYNEQFF. The DNA of the CDR3 is TGCGCCAGCAGCTTGTCCCTCGGGAAGAGCTCCTACAATGAGCAGTTCTTC.

The chain employs TRBV28 and TRBJ2-2; D call uncertain. Germline V gene lookup returns CDR1 MDHEN and CDR2 SYDVKM. V was cut by 8 bases and J by 8 bases, with 12 bases left in between. The CDR3 contains 12 residues. Here the CDR3 reads CASSGGEGELFF. The DNA for the CDR3 is TGTGCCAGCTCGGGTGGAGAAGGGGAGCTGTTTTTT.

V is TRBV28 and J is TRBJ2-7; the match to TRBD2 covers 10 bases. The junction had 7 bases not matched to a gene; V was cut back by 8 bases and J by 6 bases. Germline values: CDR1 MDHEN, CDR2 SYDVKM. This CDR3 spans 13 amino acids. This CDR3 is CASQSGRVTEQYF. The CDR3, as DNA: TGTGCCAGCCAGAGCGGGAGGGTTACCGAGCAGTACTTC.

The J gene is TRBJ2-6, the V gene TRBV5-4; 8 bases agree with TRBD1. CDR1 SGHNT and CDR2 YYREEE come from the germline V gene (reference sequence). J gave up 3 bases and V 3 bases, and 5 bases lay outside the gene matches. There are 16 residues in the CDR3. The CDR3 sequence: CASSYGQGGGANVLTF. DNA of the CDR3: TGTGCCAGCAGCTACGGACAGGGTGGTGGGGCCAACGTCCTGACTTTC.

This chain connects TRBV15 to TRBJ2-7; 12 bases are a match to TRBD1. The germline gives CDR1 LNHNV, CDR2 YYDKDF (reference sequence). Germline trimming cut 2 bases from V and 8 bases from J; bases unmatched to any gene: 10. The CDR3 is 16 amino acids. CDR3 sequence reads: CATSRPGTGGPPKQYF. CDR3 in DNA: TGTGCCACCAGCAGACCGGGGACAGGGGGCCCCCCCAAGCAGTACTTC. Full variable domain (rest looked up from reference TRBV15 and TRBJ2-7): DAMVIQNPRYQVTQFGKPVTLSCSQTLNHNVMYWYQQKSSQAPKLLFHYYDKDFNNEADTPDNFQSRRPNTSFCFLDIRSPGLGDTAMYLCATSRPGTGGPPKQYFGPGTRLTVT.

J is TRBJ2-7 and V is TRBV27; 7 bases line up with TRBD2. The CDR3 length is 16 residues. V shed 2 bases, J shed 2 bases, and the junction held 9 bases outside the gene matches. Germline V CDR1 and CDR2: MNHEY, SMNVEV (reference sequence). CDR3 residues: CASSLISGLAAYEQYF. Here the CDR3 DNA reads TGTGCCAGCAGTTTAATAAGCGGGCTAGCGGCCTACGAGCAGTACTTC.

This chain uses TRBV27 with TRBJ1-1; D may be TRBD1 (6 bases). The CDR3 contains 14 residues. Per germline, CDR1 MNHEY and CDR2 SMNVEV (reference sequence). Trimming pared 1 base from V and 0 bases from J, leaving 6 bases between. The CDR3 DNA reads TGTGCCAGCAGTTTATGGGACATGAACACTGAAGCTTTCTTT. Its protein product is CASSLWDMNTEAFF.